This T cell receptor (beta chain) was profiled in a study of blood T cell repertoires in COVID-19 (dated by TCRdb to 2018 to 2021). With regard to the full study: Samples covering the acute and convalescent phases of COVID-19 were provided by collaborators in the United States, Italy and Spain. The material from the prospective study consisted of cDNA or gDNA derived from T cells, B-cell-depleted T cells, or PBMCs. Deeply sampled blood TCRbeta repertoires from subjects exposed to, actively infected with, or recovered from COVID-19 were included in the dataset. The repertoires were made available in a free public database intended to serve as a resource for research on the immune response to SARS-CoV-2. Samples came from the ongoing ImmuneRACE study (first 160 participants) plus 1,254 subjects from 6 global collaborators. The sample metadata nearly always contained a de-identified subject ID, COVID-19 status, age in years and sex. Where HLA class I and class II types were available, the types were taken from metadata supplied by the sample provider, not from assay-based typing.

Overall study results and their limits: How much clinical and demographic metadata was included differed by source and by participant, and the metadata was provided uncurated.

TCRbeta CDR3 regions were amplified from genomic DNA by means of the immunoSEQ Assay, a bias-controlled multiplex PCR. Processing in the source paper ran as follows. Within the assay, amplification of reference gene primers was used to estimate how many nucleated cells each sample contained. To quantify the absolute abundance of each unique TCRbeta CDR3 rearrangement, sequence reads were collapsed and filtered. Productive Simpson clonality was computed per sample as the square root of Simpson's diversity index over productive rearrangements. The table was pulled from immuneACCESS by TCRdb, which kept in-frame rearrangements only. Such tables lose some clones; where checked, under half of the loss comes from unresolved V genes, and the rest has no known cause. The DNA was the basis for D and trimming; V, J and clone size are from that table. Here the sample has about 75,000 clones; about 90% occur a single time. Together, the top ten hold approximately 2.5% of the sample.

Details on this clone: Its antigen is unknown. Base qualities are not provided; no much larger clone lies one nucleotide away.

The collaborating institutions used their own protocols to collect whole blood in K2EDTA tubes. For TCRbeta analysis, collaborators shipped samples in one of three forms: frozen whole blood, isolated PBMCs, or DNA extracted from either of those sample types. CDR1 and CDR2, per the germline V gene, are SQVTM and ANQGSEA. Inclusive of the bounding cysteine and phenylalanine, the CDR3 is 10 residues long. Only the CDR3 DNA is retained, 30 bases long and in frame from the first base. A distance of 9 bases separates the germline ends of V and J, which lose 5 bases and 8 bases respectively. The chain links TRBV29-1 with TRBJ1-1; the D gene lacks a confident call. Sequenced: peripheral blood. The sequence came from a human donor in a cohort sampled during active COVID-19. This receptor has the CDR3 CSVLAAEAFF. The DNA reads as follows: TGCAGCGTTCTGGCCGCCGAAGCTTTCTTT.